These T cell receptor beta chains were read from a single sample in a study of T cell changes during pregnancy in multiple sclerosis. Sequenced by immunoSEQ multiplex PCR; TCRdb stores in-frame clones only, minus some. The table has more than 55,000 clones, approximately 90% seen once. The material sequenced was peripheral blood, taken in the first trimester of pregnancy. The receptor set was obtained from a female donor in good health, enrolled as a control in a pregnancy study. The CDR3 runs from the conserved cysteine through the conserved F or W. The D gene is left open where the match is weak. Clone size, where shown, is once, few, many, or a class for clones that have expanded.

V	D	size	J	CDR3	DNA
TRBV27	-	-	TRBJ1-2	CASSLSSGGYGYTF	TGTGCCAGCAGTTTATCGTCCGGGGGGTATGGCTACACCTTC
TRBV6-5	TRBD1	-	TRBJ1-2	CASGDSPYGYTF	TGTGCCAGCGGGGACAGCCCCTATGGCTACACCTTC
TRBV19	-	-	TRBJ2-5	CASSRDNQETQYF	TGTGCCAGTAGTCGGGACAACCAAGAGACCCAGTACTTC
TRBV6-6	-	-	TRBJ2-7	CASSSRRYEQYF	TGTGCCAGCAGTTCCAGGAGGTACGAGCAGTACTTC
TRBV28	-	-	TRBJ1-5	CASEGGGGNQPQHF	TGTGCCAGCGAGGGGGGAGGGGGCAATCAGCCCCAGCATTTT
TRBV19	-	-	TRBJ2-7	CASRQGILNEQYF	TGTGCCAGTCGTCAGGGAATTCTGAACGAGCAGTACTTC
TRBV28	-	-	TRBJ1-5	CASRNDRTNQPQHF	TGTGCCAGCAGAAACGACAGGACCAATCAGCCCCAGCATTTT
TRBV28	-	-	TRBJ2-7	CASSRYSGGYEQYF	TGTGCCAGCAGTAGATATAGTGGCGGATACGAGCAGTACTTC
TRBV19	TRBD2	-	TRBJ2-1	CASSIGTSGKRRSYNEQFF	TGTGCCAGTAGTATCGGAACTAGCGGGAAAAGACGCTCCTACAATGAGCAGTTCTTC
TRBV21-1	-	-	TRBJ2-7	CASSKWRTAGLTYEQYF	TGTGCCAGCAGCAAATGGAGGACGGCAGGCTTAACCTACGAGCAGTACTTC
TRBV28	TRBD1	-	TRBJ1-2	CASSLRQGAYGYTF	TGTGCCAGCAGTTTACGGCAGGGGGCCTATGGCTACACCTTC
TRBV21-1	-	-	TRBJ1-2	CASSTRTGEGYTF	TGTGCCAGCAGCACCCGGACAGGGGAGGGCTACACCTTC
TRBV19	TRBD1	-	TRBJ2-1	CASSIGTGGNEQFF	TGTGCCAGTAGTATCGGGACAGGGGGCAATGAGCAGTTCTTC
TRBV7-6	TRBD1	once	TRBJ2-7	CASSFRRQGYSYEQYF	TGTGCCAGCAGCTTCCGTCGACAGGGGTACTCCTACGAGCAGTACTTC
TRBV5-6	-	-	TRBJ2-7	CASSSSYYEQYF	TGTGCCAGCAGTTCCAGTTACTACGAGCAGTACTTC
TRBV5-1	-	-	TRBJ2-5	CASSLSGLVQETQYF	TGCGCCAGCAGCTTGAGCGGGCTTGTCCAAGAGACCCAGTACTTC
TRBV6-5	TRBD1	-	TRBJ1-4	CASSETGAEKLFF	TGTGCCAGCAGTGAGACAGGGGCTGAAAAACTGTTTTTT
TRBV7-6	-	once	TRBJ2-3	CASSLGTKGDTQYF	TGTGCCAGCAGCTTAGGGACAAAGGGAGATACGCAGTATTTT
TRBV5-4	-	-	TRBJ1-3	CASSFGSGNTIYF	TGTGCCAGCAGCTTTGGCAGCGGCAACACCATATATTTT
TRBV19	TRBD2	-	TRBJ2-7	CASSIGGTSSYEQYF	TGTGCCAGTAGTATAGGTGGGACTAGCTCCTACGAGCAGTACTTC
TRBV2	TRBD1	-	TRBJ1-5	CASNPDRGQPQHF	TGTGCCAGCAACCCGGACAGGGGACAGCCCCAGCATTTT
TRBV7-2	-	-	TRBJ2-7	CASSLGWGQYEQYF	TGTGCCAGCAGCTTAGGTTGGGGGCAGTACGAGCAGTACTTC
TRBV9	-	-	TRBJ1-4	CASSVGHGNEKLFF	TGTGCCAGCAGCGTGGGGCACGGGAATGAAAAACTGTTTTTT
TRBV7-2	-	few	TRBJ1-5	CASSLDPRDYQPQHF	TGTGCCAGCAGCTTAGATCCCAGGGACTATCAGCCCCAGCATTTT
TRBV28	TRBD1	-	TRBJ1-5	CASSLRGQGAPGPQHF	TGTGCCAGCAGTTTGAGGGGCCAGGGGGCTCCTGGGCCCCAGCATTTT
TRBV5-1	TRBD1	-	TRBJ2-7	CASSWTGGTYEQYF	TGCGCCAGCAGCTGGACAGGGGGGACCTACGAGCAGTACTTC